This TCR beta chain stems from a study of cytomegalovirus exposure and HLA in healthy donors. Concerning this clone itself: No antigen is known for it.

Whole-study results and caveats: Diagnosis of cytomegalovirus status made by the classifier reportedly showed high specificity and sensitivity. When the data were analyzed later, several of the most significant clusters appeared to be linked to common viral pathogens.

The CDR3 has 16 residues. Germline V lookup: CDR1 SGDLS, CDR2 YYNGEE. V lost 0 bases to trimming and J lost 2 bases; unmatched junction nucleotides: 6. With 60 Vbeta and 13 Jbeta primers, the PCR was carried out. Sequencing used immunoSEQ multiplex PCR; TCRdb keeps in-frame clones, though not all of them. The table lists about 67,000 clones. Those who donated were healthy bone marrow donors. This receptor was identified in a middle-aged woman in good health and CMV-seropositive. The V call is TRBV9, the J call TRBJ2-3; the match to TRBD2 covers 7 bases. Source material: PBMCs. Written as DNA, the CDR3 is TGTGCCAGCAGCGTAGGACTAGCACATAACACAGATACGCAGTATTTT. This translates into CASSVGLAHNTDTQYF.